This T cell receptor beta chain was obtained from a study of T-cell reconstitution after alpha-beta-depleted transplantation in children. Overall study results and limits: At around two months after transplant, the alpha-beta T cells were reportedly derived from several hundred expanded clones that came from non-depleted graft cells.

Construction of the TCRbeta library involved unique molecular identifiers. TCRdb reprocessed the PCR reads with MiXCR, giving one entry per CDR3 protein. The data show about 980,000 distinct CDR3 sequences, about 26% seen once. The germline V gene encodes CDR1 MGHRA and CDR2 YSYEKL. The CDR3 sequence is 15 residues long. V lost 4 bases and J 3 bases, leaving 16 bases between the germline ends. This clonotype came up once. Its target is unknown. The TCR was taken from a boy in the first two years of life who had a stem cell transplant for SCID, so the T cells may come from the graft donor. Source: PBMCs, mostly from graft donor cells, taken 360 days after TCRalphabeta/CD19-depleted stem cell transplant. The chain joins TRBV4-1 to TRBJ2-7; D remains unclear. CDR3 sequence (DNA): TGCGCCAGCAGCCCCCTCGGACGGCTGAACTACGAGCAGTACTTC. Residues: CASSPLGRLNYEQYF.